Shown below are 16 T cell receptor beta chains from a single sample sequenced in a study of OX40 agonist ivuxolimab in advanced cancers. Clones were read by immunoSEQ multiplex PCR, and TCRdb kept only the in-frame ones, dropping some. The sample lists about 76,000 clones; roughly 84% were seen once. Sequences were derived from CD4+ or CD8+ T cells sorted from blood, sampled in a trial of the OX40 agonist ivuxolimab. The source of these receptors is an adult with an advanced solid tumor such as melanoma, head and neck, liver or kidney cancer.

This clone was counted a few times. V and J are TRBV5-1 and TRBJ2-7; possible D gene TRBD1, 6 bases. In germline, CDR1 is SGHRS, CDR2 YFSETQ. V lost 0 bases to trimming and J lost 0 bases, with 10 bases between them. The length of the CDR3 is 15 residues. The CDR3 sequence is CASSLGDTYSYEQYF. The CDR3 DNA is TGCGCCAGCAGCTTGGGGGACACCTACTCCTACGAGCAGTACTTC.

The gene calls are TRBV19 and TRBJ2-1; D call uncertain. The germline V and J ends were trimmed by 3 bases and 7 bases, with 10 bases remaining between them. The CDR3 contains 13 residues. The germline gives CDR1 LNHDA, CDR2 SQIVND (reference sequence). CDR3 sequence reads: CASSIEMRNEQFF. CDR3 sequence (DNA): TGTGCCAGTAGTATCGAGATGAGGAATGAGCAGTTCTTC.

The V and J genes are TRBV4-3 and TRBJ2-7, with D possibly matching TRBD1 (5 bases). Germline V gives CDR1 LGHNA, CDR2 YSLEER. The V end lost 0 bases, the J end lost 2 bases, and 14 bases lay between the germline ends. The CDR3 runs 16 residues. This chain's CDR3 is CASSQDQGFPTYEQYF. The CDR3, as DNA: TGCGCCAGCAGCCAAGATCAGGGCTTTCCAACCTACGAGCAGTACTTC.

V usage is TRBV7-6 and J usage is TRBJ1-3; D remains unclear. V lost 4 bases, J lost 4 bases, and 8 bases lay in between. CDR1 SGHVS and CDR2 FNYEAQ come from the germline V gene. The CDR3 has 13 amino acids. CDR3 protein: CASSSGMGNTIYF. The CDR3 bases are TGTGCCAGCAGCTCGGGTATGGGAAACACCATATATTTT.

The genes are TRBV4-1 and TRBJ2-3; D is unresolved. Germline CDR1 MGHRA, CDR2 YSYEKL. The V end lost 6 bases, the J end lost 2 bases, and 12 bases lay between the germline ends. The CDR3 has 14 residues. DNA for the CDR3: TGCGCCAGCAGTGAAGCCCAGCTCACAGATACGCAGTATTTT. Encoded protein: CASSEAQLTDTQYF.

The CDR3 spells CASSLAASLNTEAFF. In DNA form, the CDR3 reads TGTGCCAGCAGCTTAGCAGCCAGCCTGAACACTGAAGCTTTCTTT. The V gene is TRBV11-2, the J gene TRBJ1-1; D unresolved. This CDR3 has 15 residues. V gave up 1 base and J gave up 0 bases, with 9 bases separating them. Germline lookup yields CDR1 SGHAT and CDR2 FQNNGV.

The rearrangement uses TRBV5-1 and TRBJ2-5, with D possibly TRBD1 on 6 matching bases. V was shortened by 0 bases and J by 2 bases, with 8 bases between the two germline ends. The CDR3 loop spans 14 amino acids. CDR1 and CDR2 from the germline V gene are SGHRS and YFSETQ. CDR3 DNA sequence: TGCGCCAGCAGCTTGGAAGGACAGCAAGAGACCCAGTACTTC. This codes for CASSLEGQQETQYF. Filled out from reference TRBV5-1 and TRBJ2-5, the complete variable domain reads KAGVTQTPRYLIKTRGQQVTLSCSPISGHRSVSWYQQTPGQGLQFLFEYFSETQRNKGNFPGRFSGRQFSNSRSEMNVSTLELGDSALYLCASSLEGQQETQYFGPGTRLLVL.

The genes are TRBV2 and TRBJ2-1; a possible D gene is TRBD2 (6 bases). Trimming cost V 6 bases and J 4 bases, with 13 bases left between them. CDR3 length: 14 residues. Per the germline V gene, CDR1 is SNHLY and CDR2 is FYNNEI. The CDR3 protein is CASRRVAEYNEQFF. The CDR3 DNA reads TGTGCCAGCAGAAGGGTAGCGGAATACAATGAGCAGTTCTTC.

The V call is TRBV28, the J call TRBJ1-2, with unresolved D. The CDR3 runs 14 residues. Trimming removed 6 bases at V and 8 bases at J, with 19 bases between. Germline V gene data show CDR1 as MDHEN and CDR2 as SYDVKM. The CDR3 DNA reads TGTGCCAGCAGCCCACCGGGAAATATCCTCGGCTACACCTTC. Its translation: CASSPPGNILGYTF.

The chain's CDR3 is CASSSQVNTEAFF. The CDR3 nucleotides read TGTGCCAGCAGCTCACAGGTGAACACTGAAGCTTTCTTT. The chain recombines TRBV7-2 with TRBJ1-1; possibly TRBD1 for D (5 bases). Germline V gene lookup returns CDR1 SGHTA and CDR2 FQGNSA. The CDR3 is made up of 13 amino acids. V was clipped by 4 bases and J by 0 bases, with 6 bases between them. Full variable domain (remainder filled in from reference TRBV7-2 and TRBJ1-1): GAGVSQSPSNKVTEKGKDVELRCDPISGHTALYWYRQSLGQGLEFLIYFQGNSAPDKSGLPSDRFSAERTGGSVSTLTIQRTQQEDSAVYLCASSSQVNTEAFFGQGTRLTVV.

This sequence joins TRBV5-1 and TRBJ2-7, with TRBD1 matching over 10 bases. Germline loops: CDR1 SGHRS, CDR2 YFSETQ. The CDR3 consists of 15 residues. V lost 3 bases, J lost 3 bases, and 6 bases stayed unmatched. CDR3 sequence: CASSWGTGEIYEQYF. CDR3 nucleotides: TGCGCCAGCAGCTGGGGGACAGGGGAGATCTACGAGCAGTACTTC.

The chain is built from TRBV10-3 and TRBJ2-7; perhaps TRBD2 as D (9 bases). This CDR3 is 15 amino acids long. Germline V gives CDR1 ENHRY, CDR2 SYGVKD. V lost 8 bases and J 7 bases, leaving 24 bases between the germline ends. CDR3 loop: CAIAGGTGGLGEQYF. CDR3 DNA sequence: TGTGCCATCGCGGGGGGGACAGGTGGGTTGGGAGAGCAGTACTTC.

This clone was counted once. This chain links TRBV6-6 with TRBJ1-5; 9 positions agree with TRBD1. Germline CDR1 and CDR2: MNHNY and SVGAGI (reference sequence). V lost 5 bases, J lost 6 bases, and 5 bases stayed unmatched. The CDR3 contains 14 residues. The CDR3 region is CASSTGGLGQPQHF. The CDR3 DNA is TGTGCCAGCAGTACAGGGGGCTTAGGTCAGCCCCAGCATTTT.

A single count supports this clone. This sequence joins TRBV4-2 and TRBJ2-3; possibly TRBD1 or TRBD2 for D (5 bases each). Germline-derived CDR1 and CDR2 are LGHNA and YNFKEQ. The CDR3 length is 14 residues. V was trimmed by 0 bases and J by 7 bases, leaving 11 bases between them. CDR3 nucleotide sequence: TGTGCCAGCAGCCAAGATGAGGGACCCTATACGCAGTATTTT. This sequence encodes CASSQDEGPYTQYF.

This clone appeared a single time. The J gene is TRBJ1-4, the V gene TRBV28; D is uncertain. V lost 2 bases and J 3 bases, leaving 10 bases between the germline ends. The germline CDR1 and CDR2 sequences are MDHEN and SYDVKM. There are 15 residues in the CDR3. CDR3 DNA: TGTGCCAGCAGTTTACTCGGTGGTGCTAATGAAAAACTGTTTTTT. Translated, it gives CASSLLGGANEKLFF.

For the CDR3, the DNA is TGTGCCAGCAGCTTAGTGGCTGGGTATGGCTACACCTTC. Amino acids: CASSLVAGYGYTF. The chain recombines TRBV7-2 with TRBJ1-2; D not resolved. The CDR3 covers 13 residues. In germline, CDR1 is SGHTA, CDR2 FQGNSA. Trimming pared 1 base from V and 5 bases from J, leaving 8 bases between.